This TCR beta chain emerged from a study of response to subunit inactivated influenza vaccine. This clonotype showed up just a few times. Its antigen is unknown. TCRdb ran MiXCR on the RT-PCR reads and lists one entry per CDR3 protein. The table records about 520,000 distinct CDR3 sequences, about a tenth of them present only once. General study points: Authors suggested each seasonal flu vaccination may recruit only limited numbers of new T cells.

Specimen: PBMCs from blood, collected around seven weeks after vaccination. The origin of this receptor is a man between 50 and 59 years old who received an inactivated influenza vaccine.

This CDR3 is CASSPLLGLAGGERTHEQYF. As DNA, the CDR3 is TGTGCCAGCAGCCCTCTCTTGGGACTAGCGGGGGGGGAACGAACCCACGAGCAGTACTTC. The rearrangement uses TRBV4-2 and TRBJ2-7, with 16 bases that match TRBD2. From germline, CDR1 is LGHNA and CDR2 YNFKEQ. The trim removed 4 bases at V and 5 bases at J, leaving 17 bases unmatched. This CDR3 is built from 20 residues.